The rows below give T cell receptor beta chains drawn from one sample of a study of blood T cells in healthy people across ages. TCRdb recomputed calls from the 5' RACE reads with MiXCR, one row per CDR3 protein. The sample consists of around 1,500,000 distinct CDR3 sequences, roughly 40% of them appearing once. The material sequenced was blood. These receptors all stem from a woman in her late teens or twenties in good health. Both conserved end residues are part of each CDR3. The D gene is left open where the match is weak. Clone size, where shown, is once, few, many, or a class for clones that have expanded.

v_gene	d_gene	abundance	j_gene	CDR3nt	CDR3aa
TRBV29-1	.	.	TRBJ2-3	TGCAGCGTCCAAGCATCGGGGGTTAGCACAGATACGCAGTATTTT	CSVQASGVSTDTQYF
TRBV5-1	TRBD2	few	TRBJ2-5	TGCACCAGCGGGAGAGACTACAATGAGCAGTACTTC	CTSGRDYNEQYF
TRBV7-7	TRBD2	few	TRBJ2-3	TGTGCCAGCAGCTTACGAGTAGCGGGAGGAGGAGATACGCAGTATTTT	CASSLRVAGGGDTQYF
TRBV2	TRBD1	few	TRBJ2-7	TGTGCCAGCAGTAACAGGGGAAACGAGCAGTACTTC	CASSNRGNEQYF
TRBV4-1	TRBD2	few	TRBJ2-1	TGCGCCAGCAGCCGACCGGGACTAGGTTCCTACAATGAGCAGTTCTTC	CASSRPGLGSYNEQFF
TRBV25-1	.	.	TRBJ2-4	TGTGCCGCCCTGCCGCTAAACCTAGCCAAAAACATTCAGTACTTC	CAALPLNLAKNIQYF
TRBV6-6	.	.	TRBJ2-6	TGTGCCAGCAGTTACGAGGAATCTGGGGCCAACGTCCTGACTTTC	CASSYEESGANVLTF
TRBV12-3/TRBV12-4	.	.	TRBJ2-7	TGTGCCAGCAGTCCTCGGACAGCAATCTACGAGCAGTACTTC	CASSPRTAIYEQYF
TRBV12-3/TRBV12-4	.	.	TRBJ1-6	TGTGCCAGCAGTTTTCTCCAGGGGAGCTCCTATAATTCACCCCTCCACTTT	CASSFLQGSSYNSPLHF
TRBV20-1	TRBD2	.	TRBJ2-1	TGCAGTGCTAGAGTTGGGCTAGCGGGAGGGCTCTCCTACAATGAGCAGTTCTTC	CSARVGLAGGLSYNEQFF
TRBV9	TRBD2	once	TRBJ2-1	TGTGCCAGCAGCCACAAAGCGGGGGGCTCCCCGTTCTTC	CASSHKAGGSPFF
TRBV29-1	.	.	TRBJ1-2	TGCAGCGTTGTAGACTCGGGAGGACACTATGGCCACACCTTC	CSVVDSGGHYGHTF
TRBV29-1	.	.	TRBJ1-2	TGCAGCGTTCAGGGATTTGATGGCTACACCTTC	CSVQGFDGYTF
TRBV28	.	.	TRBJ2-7	TGTGCCAGCAGTGCCCCTCGGGGCCAGGGCTACGAGCAGTACTTC	CASSAPRGQGYEQYF
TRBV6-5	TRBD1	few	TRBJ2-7	TGTGCCAGCACCGAAGGGACAGGGAACGAGCAGTACTTC	CASTEGTGNEQYF
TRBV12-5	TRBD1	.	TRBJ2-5	TGTGCTAGTGGTTTGGCCGGGACAGCAGAGACCCAGTACTTC	CASGLAGTAETQYF
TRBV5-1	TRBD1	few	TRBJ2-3	TGCGCCAGCAGCTTGGTGGACAGGGGTAGGACAGATACGCAGTATTTT	CASSLVDRGRTDTQYF
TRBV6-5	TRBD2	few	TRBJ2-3	TGTGCCAGCAGTTCTCCCTTAGGTAGCGGGAGGCCCCCCAGCACAGATACGCAGTATTTT	CASSSPLGSGRPPSTDTQYF
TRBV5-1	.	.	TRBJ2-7	TGCGCCAGCAGCCTCGGAGGGGCTGACTACGAGCAGTACTTC	CASSLGGADYEQYF
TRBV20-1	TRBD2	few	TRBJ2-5	TGCAGTGCTGGGACTAGCGGACAAGAGACCCAGTACTTC	CSAGTSGQETQYF
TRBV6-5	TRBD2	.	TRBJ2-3	TGTGCCAGCAGTTACTCTAGCGGGGAGCCCCCCAGCACAGATACGCAGTATTTT	CASSYSSGEPPSTDTQYF
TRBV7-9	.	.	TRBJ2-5	TGTGCCAGCACCCCGGCCTCTATCCAAGAGACCCAGTACTTC	CASTPASIQETQYF
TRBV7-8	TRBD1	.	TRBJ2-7	TGTGCCAGCACCCGGGACAGATCCTACGAGCAGTACTTC	CASTRDRSYEQYF
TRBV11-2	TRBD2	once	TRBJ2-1	TGTGCCAGCAGCTTAGATCTAACTAGCGGGAGGTATGAGCAGTTCTTC	CASSLDLTSGRYEQFF
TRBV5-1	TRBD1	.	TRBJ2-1	TGCGCCAGCAGCGTCGGGACAGGGGAATACAATGAGCAGTTCTTC	CASSVGTGEYNEQFF
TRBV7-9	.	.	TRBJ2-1	TGTGCCAGCAGCTTAGCGAACTCCGGGGAGCTGTTCTTC	CASSLANSGELFF
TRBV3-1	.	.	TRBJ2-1	TGTGCCAGCAGCCAAGAATATAGTTACAATGAGCAGTTCTTC	CASSQEYSYNEQFF
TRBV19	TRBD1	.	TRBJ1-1	TGTGCCAGTACCTCGACAGGGAGGACTGAAGCTTTCTTT	CASTSTGRTEAFF
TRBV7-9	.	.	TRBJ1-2	TGTGCCAGCAGCTTAGGTCCTTCCTCCACCTTC	CASSLGPSSTF
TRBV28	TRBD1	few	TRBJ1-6	TGTGCCAGCGGGACAGGGGGAACCAATTCACCCCTCCACTTT	CASGTGGTNSPLHF
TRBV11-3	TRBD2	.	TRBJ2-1	TGTGCCAGCAGCCTTCAAGCGGGGGGTGGCAATGAGCAGTTCTTC	CASSLQAGGGNEQFF
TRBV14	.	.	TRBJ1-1	TGTGCCAGCAGCCGGCACAGGGATGTAAACACTGAAGCTTTCTTT	CASSRHRDVNTEAFF
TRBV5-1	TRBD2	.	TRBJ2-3	TGCGCCAGCAGCTTGGCGTCTAGCGGGGCTCCAGATACGCAGTATTTT	CASSLASSGAPDTQYF
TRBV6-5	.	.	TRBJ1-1	TGTGCCAGCAGTTACGGGGCAGGGGCGGGTCTAGGTACTGAAGCTTTCTTT	CASSYGAGAGLGTEAFF
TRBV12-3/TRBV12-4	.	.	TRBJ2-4	TGTGCCAGCAGTTTAGGCCCCCTCTGGCAGTACTTC	CASSLGPLWQYF
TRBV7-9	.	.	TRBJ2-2	TGTGCCAGCCGTCGCGGGGCAGACACCGGGGAGCTGTTTTTT	CASRRGADTGELFF
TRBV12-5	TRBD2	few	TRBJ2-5	TGTGCTAGTGGTTTGATACTCCCCGGGAGGCGGGAGACCCAGTACTTC	CASGLILPGRRETQYF
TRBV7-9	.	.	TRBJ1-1	TGTGCCAGCAGCCCCCCGGGTTTGGGAGAAGCTTTCTTT	CASSPPGLGEAFF
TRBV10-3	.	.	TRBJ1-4	TGTGCCATCAGCGGGGCCCAGAATGAAAAACTGTTTTTT	CAISGAQNEKLFF
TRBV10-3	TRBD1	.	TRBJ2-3	TGTGCCATCAGTGAGTCATCGACCCTGACAGGGACAGATACGCAGTATTTT	CAISESSTLTGTDTQYF
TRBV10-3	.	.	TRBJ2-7	TGTGCCATCAGTGAGTCGATTCAGTTACCCTACGAGCAGTACTTC	CAISESIQLPYEQYF
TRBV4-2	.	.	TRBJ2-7	TGTGCCAGCAGCCCTGGGGGGGGGGCGACTTCCTACAATGAGCAGTACTTC	CASSPGGGATSYNEQYF
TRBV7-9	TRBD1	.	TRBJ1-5	TGTGCCAGCAGCTTAGCCGGGACAGGGGGCGTCCCTGAAGTTCTTCAGCCCCAGCATTTT	CASSLAGTGGVPEVLQPQHF
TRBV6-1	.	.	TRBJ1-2	TGTGCCAGCAGTCGACGTGGCTACACCTTC	CASSRRGYTF
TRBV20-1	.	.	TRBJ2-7	TGCAGTGCTAGAGCTTGGGACGAGCAGTACTTC	CSARAWDEQYF
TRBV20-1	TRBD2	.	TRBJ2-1	TGCAGTGCTAGATCGACGGGGGGACTAGCGGGACCGAGCTCCTACAATGAGCAGTTCTTC	CSARSTGGLAGPSSYNEQFF
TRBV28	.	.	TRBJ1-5	TGTGCCACCGCCGGCCCCGAAGGCCCCGCGCCCCAGCATTTT	CATAGPEGPAPQHF
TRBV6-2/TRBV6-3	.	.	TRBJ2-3	TGTGCCAGCAGCGGGGGACTGCTCACAGATACGCAGTATTTT	CASSGGLLTDTQYF
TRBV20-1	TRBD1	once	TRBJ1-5	TGCAGTGCTAGAGTACCGGGGACAGGGGCTAGTCAGCCCCAGCATTTT	CSARVPGTGASQPQHF
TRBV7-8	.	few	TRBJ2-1	TGTGCCAGCACCCGTCTCAGTAGCTTCCAGATTGATGAGCAGTTCTTC	CASTRLSSFQIDEQFF
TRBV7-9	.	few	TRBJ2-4	TGTGCCAGCAGCTTAAATATGAGACACGGAGACGCCAAAAACATTCAGTACTTC	CASSLNMRHGDAKNIQYF
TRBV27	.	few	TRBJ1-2	TGTGCCAGCAGTGGGGACTTTTCGGGCTACACCTTC	CASSGDFSGYTF
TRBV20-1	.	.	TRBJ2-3	TGCAGTGCTAGAGATATCCCCTCCCTGGGGATCTTAACAGATACGCAGTATTTT	CSARDIPSLGILTDTQYF
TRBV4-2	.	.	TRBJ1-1	TGTGCCAGCAGCCAAGATTATCCCTTGAACACTGAAGCTTTCTTT	CASSQDYPLNTEAFF
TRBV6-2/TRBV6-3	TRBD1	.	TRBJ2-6	TGTGCCAGCAAAAGGACAGGTTCCTCTGGGGCCAACGTCCTGACTTTC	CASKRTGSSGANVLTF
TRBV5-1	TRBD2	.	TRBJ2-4	TGCGCCAGCAGCCTCTCTATTAGCGGGGTCAAGGCCAAAAACATTCAGTACTTC	CASSLSISGVKAKNIQYF
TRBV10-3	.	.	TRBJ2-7	TGTGCCATCAGTGCCACGGGGGCCGGCTCCTACGAGCAGTACTTC	CAISATGAGSYEQYF
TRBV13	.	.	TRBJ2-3	TGTGCCAGCAGCTTAGAACGAATCACAGATACGCAGTATTTT	CASSLERITDTQYF
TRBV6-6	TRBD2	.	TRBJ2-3	TGTGCCAGCAGTTGGTCGACCGCGGGGGGGCCGGGAACGCAGTATTTT	CASSWSTAGGPGTQYF